The 20 T cell receptor beta chains below were found in one sample sequenced in a study of monozygotic twins with inflammatory bowel disease (dated by TCRdb to the late 2010s). Library generation was performed with 5' RACE. The sequencing machine was an Illumina HiSeq 2500. After TCRdb reprocessed the reads, each CDR3 protein sequence was kept as one row, without DNA. The sample's records list 90,000 to 110,000 distinct CDR3 sequences. The ten largest make up approximately 13% of the sample. Sequencing used blood. The receptors were gathered from a human donor with ulcerative colitis or Crohn's disease, or a healthy co-twin of an affected twin (not recorded which).

The chain joins TRBV5-1 to TRBJ2-1. CDR1 SGHRS and CDR2 YFSETQ come from the germline V gene. The CDR3 extends over 15 amino acids. Here the CDR3 reads CASSLDGGALNEQFF.

The genes are TRBV27 and TRBJ1-4; with no DNA, the TCRdb D assignment of TRBD1 cannot be verified. There are 16 residues in the CDR3. CDR1 and CDR2 from the germline V gene are MNHEY and SMNVEV (reference sequence). The CDR3 is CASSLDLSGANEKLFF.

This chain joins TRBV2 and TRBJ2-7; TCRdb's D call, TRBD1, is unchecked because there is no DNA. CDR1 SNHLY and CDR2 FYNNEI come from the germline V gene. This CDR3 spans 12 amino acids. The CDR3 loop reads CASRGEGYEQYF. The full variable domain, rest sourced from reference TRBV2 and TRBJ2-7, is EPEVTQTPSHQVTQMGQEVILRCVPISNHLYFYWYRQILGQKVEFLVSFYNNEISEKSEIFDDQFSVERPDGSNFTLKIRSTKLEDSAMYFCASRGEGYEQYFGPGTRLTVT.

V is TRBV30 and J is TRBJ1-1. Germline V gene sequence: CDR1 GTSNPN, CDR2 SVGIG (reference sequence). The CDR3 is 12 amino acids. The CDR3 sequence: CAWSGDYTEAFF.

This sequence joins TRBV4-1 and TRBJ1-1; the TCRdb call, TRBD1, lacks DNA for checking. The CDR3 loop spans 16 amino acids. The germline V gene encodes CDR1 MGHRA and CDR2 YSYEKL. The chain's CDR3 is CASSPGDRAVNTEAFF.

V usage is TRBV10-2 and J usage is TRBJ1-3; the TRBD1 assignment by TCRdb is unverifiable without DNA. Germline V CDR1 and CDR2: WSHSY, SAAADI. CDR3 length equals 15 residues. CDR3: CASSEVWGRGDTIYF.

V and J are TRBV5-1 and TRBJ2-2; TCRdb indicates TRBD1, and absent DNA this call remains unverified. The germline CDR1 and CDR2 sequences are SGHRS and YFSETQ. The CDR3 spans 18 residues. The CDR3 loop is CASSPFGQGVSDTGELFF.

The chain recombines TRBV7-3 with TRBJ2-5; TCRdb calls TRBD2, which cannot be checked without DNA. CDR1 and CDR2 from the germline V gene are SGHTA and FQGTGA. This CDR3 is 17 amino acids long. This CDR3 reads CASSLTGLAGVGETQYF. The variable domain in full, completed from reference TRBV7-3 and TRBJ2-5, reads GAGVSQTPSNKVTEKGKYVELRCDPISGHTALYWYRQSLGQGPEFLIYFQGTGAADDSGLPNDRFFAVRPEGSVSTLKIQRTERGDSAVYLCASSLTGLAGVGETQYFGPGTRLLVL.

V gene TRBV9 combines with J gene TRBJ2-5; TCRdb names TRBD2, which stays unverified in the absence of DNA. This CDR3 is built from 16 residues. Germline lookup yields CDR1 SGDLS and CDR2 YYNGEE. This CDR3 reads CASSVGGSRGQETQYF. Variable domain in full (rest from reference TRBV9 and TRBJ2-5): DSGVTQTPKHLITATGQRVTLRCSPRSGDLSVYWYQQSLDQGLQFLIQYYNGEERAKGNILERFSAQQFPDLHSELNLSSLELGDSALYFCASSVGGSRGQETQYFGPGTRLLVL.

This chain links TRBV9 with TRBJ1-5; TCRdb's assignment of TRBD1 cannot be checked, as there is no DNA. This CDR3 has 15 amino acids. Germline V gene sequence: CDR1 SGDLS, CDR2 YYNGEE. CDR3 sequence reads: CASSSGGGPNQPQHF. Complete variable domain (other parts from reference TRBV9 and TRBJ1-5): DSGVTQTPKHLITATGQRVTLRCSPRSGDLSVYWYQQSLDQGLQFLIQYYNGEERAKGNILERFSAQQFPDLHSELNLSSLELGDSALYFCASSSGGGPNQPQHFGDGTRLSIL.

The genes are TRBV5-1 and TRBJ1-4; the TCRdb D gene call, TRBD1, has no DNA to confirm it. CDR1 is SGHRS and CDR2 is YFSETQ in the germline V gene. This CDR3 is built from 16 residues. The CDR3 region is CASSLGQGAANEKLFF. Supplemented by reference TRBV5-1 and TRBJ1-4, the full variable domain reads KAGVTQTPRYLIKTRGQQVTLSCSPISGHRSVSWYQQTPGQGLQFLFEYFSETQRNKGNFPGRFSGRQFSNSRSEMNVSTLELGDSALYLCASSLGQGAANEKLFFGSGTQLSVL.

The V call is TRBV19, the J call TRBJ1-4. This CDR3 is 14 amino acids long. In germline, CDR1 is LNHDA, CDR2 SQIVND (reference sequence). The CDR3 sequence is CASREWAQNEKLFF.

This chain uses TRBV6-1 with TRBJ2-5; TCRdb's D call, TRBD1, is unchecked because there is no DNA. CDR3 length: 15 amino acids. Germline CDR1 reads MNHNS; CDR2 reads SASEGT. The CDR3 spells CASTPNWGSQETQYF.

The genes are TRBV20-1 and TRBJ2-1; the TCRdb call, TRBD1, lacks DNA for checking. Germline V lookup: CDR1 DFQATT, CDR2 SNEGSKA (reference sequence). The CDR3 has 14 amino acids. The CDR3 region is CSARGTLAYNEQFF.

This sequence joins TRBV6-6 and TRBJ2-2; the TCRdb call, TRBD2, lacks DNA for checking. From germline, CDR1 is MNHNY and CDR2 SVGAGI (reference sequence). The CDR3 consists of 14 residues. CDR3 protein: CASTSGRNTGELFF.

This chain uses TRBV20-1 with TRBJ1-6; as DNA is missing, the TRBD1 call by TCRdb cannot be tested. Germline V gives CDR1 DFQATT, CDR2 SNEGSKA (reference sequence). This CDR3 spans 15 amino acids. The CDR3 loop reads CTARGPGQGGSPLHF.

The chain recombines TRBV24-1 with TRBJ2-5; TCRdb calls TRBD2, which cannot be checked without DNA. CDR3 size: 16 residues. Germline CDR1 and CDR2: KGHDR and SFDVKD. CDR3 residues: CATSDASQAVVGTQYF.

The gene calls are TRBV20-1 and TRBJ2-1. This CDR3 contains 13 residues. Germline V gene data show CDR1 as DFQATT and CDR2 as SNEGSKA (reference sequence). The CDR3 sequence is CTAIDDLYNEQFF.

V and J are TRBV6-5 and TRBJ2-2. In germline, CDR1 is MNHEY, CDR2 SVGAGI. This CDR3 region has 17 residues. The chain's CDR3 is CASSYSVGSANTGELFF.

This chain uses TRBV7-2 with TRBJ2-1; TCRdb lists TRBD1, though no DNA is available to test this call. Germline assignment: CDR1 SGHTA and CDR2 FQGNSA. This CDR3 contains 11 residues. The chain's CDR3 is CASSPRQEQFF.